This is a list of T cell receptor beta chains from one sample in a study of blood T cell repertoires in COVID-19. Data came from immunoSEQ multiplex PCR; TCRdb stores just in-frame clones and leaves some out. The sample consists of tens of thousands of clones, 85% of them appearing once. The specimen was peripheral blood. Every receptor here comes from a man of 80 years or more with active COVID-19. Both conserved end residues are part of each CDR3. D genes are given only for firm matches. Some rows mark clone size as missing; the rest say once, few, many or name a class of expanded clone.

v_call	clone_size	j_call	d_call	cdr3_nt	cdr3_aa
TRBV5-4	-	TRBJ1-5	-	TGTGCCAGCAGCTTGGTCCCAGGGGACCAGCCCCAGCATTTT	CASSLVPGDQPQHF
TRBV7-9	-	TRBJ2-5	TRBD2	TGTGCCAGCAGCACCGGACTAGCGGGGCAAGAGACCCAGTACTTC	CASSTGLAGQETQYF
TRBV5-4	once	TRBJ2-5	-	TGTGCCAGCAGCCGGGACTACCAAGAGACCCAGTACTTC	CASSRDYQETQYF
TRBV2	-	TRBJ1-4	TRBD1	TGTGCCAGCAGTCGACAGGGCGGTGAAAAACTGTTTTTT	CASSRQGGEKLFF
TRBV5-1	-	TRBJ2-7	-	TGCGCCAGCATCAAGTGGGGCAGGTCCTACGAGCAGTACTTC	CASIKWGRSYEQYF
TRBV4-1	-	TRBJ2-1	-	TGCGCCAGCAGCCAAGGTTTGCGGGTGGCCGTGAGTCAGTTCTTC	CASSQGLRVAVSQFF
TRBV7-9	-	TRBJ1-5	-	TGTGCCAGCAGCAATAACCAGGGGTATAGCAATCAGCCCCAGCATTTT	CASSNNQGYSNQPQHF
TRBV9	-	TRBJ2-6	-	TGTGCCAGCAGTTTAGGGGGAGGGGCCAACGTCCTGACTTTC	CASSLGGGANVLTF
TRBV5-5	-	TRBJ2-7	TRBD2	TGTGCCAGCAGCCCATGGGGGGGAGAAAAGTACTTC	CASSPWGGEKYF
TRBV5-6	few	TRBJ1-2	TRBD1	TGTGCCAGCAGCTTCAGGGGGCACGCCCCGGGCGGCTACACCTTC	CASSFRGHAPGGYTF
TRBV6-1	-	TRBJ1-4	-	TGTGCCAGCAGTGTTCATAGGGGCGGTGAAGGTGAAAAACTGTTTTTT	CASSVHRGGEGEKLFF
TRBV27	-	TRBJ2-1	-	TGTGCCAGCAGTTCGCAGGCCGTCAACAATGAGCAGTTCTTC	CASSSQAVNNEQFF
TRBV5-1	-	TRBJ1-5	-	TGCGCCAGCAGCTTGGACGCCGGGGAAGGTGAGCCCCAGCATTTT	CASSLDAGEGEPQHF
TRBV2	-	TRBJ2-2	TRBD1	TGTGCCAGCAGTGAGACAGGGCGCACCGGGGAGCTGTTTTTT	CASSETGRTGELFF
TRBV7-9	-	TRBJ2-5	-	TGTGCCAGCAGCTTCACATCCCAAGAGACCCAGTACTTC	CASSFTSQETQYF
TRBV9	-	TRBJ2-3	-	TGTGCCAGCAGCGTAACCACGGGATCAGATACGCAGTATTTT	CASSVTTGSDTQYF
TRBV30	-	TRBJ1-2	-	TGTGCCTTACAAGGGGAATGGTTGGGCTACACCTTC	CALQGEWLGYTF
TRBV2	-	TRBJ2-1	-	TGTGCCAGCGGGCCCTTGAAGGAGCAGTTCTTC	CASGPLKEQFF